This is a list of T cell receptor beta chains from one sample in a study of blood T cells in healthy people across ages. From the 5' RACE reads, TCRdb called clonotypes with MiXCR, one entry per CDR3 protein. Of 650,000 to 800,000 distinct CDR3 sequences in the sample, more than 40% were seen once. Sequenced: blood. The origin of the receptors is a man aged 55 to 70 in good health. Both conserved end residues are part of each CDR3. A D gene is named only where the DNA matches it firmly. The size entry is marked missing in some rows and otherwise reads once, few, many or a size class.

TRBJ2-2 - TRBV12-3/TRBV12-4 - TGTGCCAGCCTCCCTCGGACGAACACCGGGGAGCTGTTTTTT CASLPRTNTGELFF
TRBJ2-3 - TRBV7-9 - TGTGCCAGCACTCCGGGGATGATGAGCACAGATACGCAGTATTTT CASTPGMMSTDTQYF
TRBJ1-2 few TRBV5-5 - TGTGCCAGCAGCTTGGACACCACAGTGGTGTCCGGCTACACCTTC CASSLDTTVVSGYTF
TRBJ2-7 - TRBV20-1 - TGCAGTGCCTCGCCAGTCCAAGGTACCTACGAGCAGTACTTC CSASPVQGTYEQYF
TRBJ2-7 few TRBV10-3 - TGTGCCATCAGAGGACCCGGCATTCTCTACGAGCAGTACTTC CAIRGPGILYEQYF
TRBJ2-1 - TRBV6-6 TRBD2 TGTGCCAGCAGTTACTCTGAGCGGGGGGGACACAATGAGCAGTTCTTC CASSYSERGGHNEQFF
TRBJ2-7 - TRBV11-1 TRBD1 TGTGCCAGCAGCGCGGACAGGGAAAGCGAGCAGTACTTC CASSADRESEQYF
TRBJ2-7 once TRBV9 - TGTGCCAGTAGTACCGGAGGAGGGCGATGCTACGAGCAGTACTTC CASSTGGGRCYEQYF
TRBJ2-6 - TRBV20-1 TRBD1 TGCAGTGCTAGAGTGCGTAGGGACAGGCCCTCTGGGGCCAACGTCCTGACTTTC CSARVRRDRPSGANVLTF
TRBJ2-1 - TRBV7-2 - TGTGCCAGCAGCTCAACTCACGGCAATGAGCAGTTCTTC CASSSTHGNEQFF
TRBJ1-6 few TRBV7-9 - TGTGCCAGCAGCCCCCGCGGGGGAAGGGGAAATTCACCCCTCCACTTT CASSPRGGRGNSPLHF
TRBJ1-1 - TRBV4-3 TRBD1 TGCGCCAGCAGCCAAGATTGGAGCGGGACAGGACTATTGGGAGCTTTCTTT CASSQDWSGTGLLGAFF
TRBJ2-7 - TRBV7-2 TRBD2 TGTGCCAGCAGCTTAGTACTAGCGGCCTCCTACGAGCAGTACTTC CASSLVLAASYEQYF
TRBJ2-5 few TRBV6-5 - TGTGCCAGCAGTTACCGCCCGGGGGTTTTGGAGCAGTACTTC CASSYRPGVLEQYF
TRBJ1-2 - TRBV20-1 - TGCAGTGCTCGGGCGGGGGGCTGGAGCTATGGCTACACCTTC CSARAGGWSYGYTF
TRBJ1-2 - TRBV5-1 TRBD1 TGCGCCGGCAGCCCGGGACAGGGGACGGAAATAGGCTACACCTTC CAGSPGQGTEIGYTF
TRBJ2-2 - TRBV19 TRBD1 TGTGCCAGTCTCTCCAGGGGGATCGGGGAGCTGTTTTTT CASLSRGIGELFF
TRBJ2-1 few TRBV2 TRBD2 TGTGCCAGCAGTGAACTGTTGGGGGGGTACAATGAGCAGTTCTTC CASSELLGGYNEQFF
TRBJ1-4 few TRBV6-5 - TGTGCCAGCAGGCCGGACTTAAGGAATGAAAAACTGTTTTTT CASRPDLRNEKLFF
TRBJ1-2 few TRBV6-2/TRBV6-3 TRBD1 TGTGCCAGCAGCCGGGGACAGGGGGCTGCCTATGGCTACACCTTC CASSRGQGAAYGYTF
TRBJ1-3 - TRBV5-5 - TGTGCCAGCAGCTTGTTCCTGGGAGACACCATATATTTT CASSLFLGDTIYF
TRBJ1-5 - TRBV28 - TGTGCCAGCAGTTTTCGAGGGAGCCCCCAGCATTTT CASSFRGSPQHF
TRBJ1-2 - TRBV5-1 TRBD1 TGCGCCAGCAGCCAAACCGGGACAGGGGGAGGTGGCTATGGCTACACCTTC CASSQTGTGGGGYGYTF
TRBJ1-5 - TRBV20-1 - TGCAGTGCTAGAGTCCATCGGAGCAATCAGCCCCAGCATTTT CSARVHRSNQPQHF
TRBJ1-1 - TRBV2 - TGTGCCAGCAGTGAAATGGGCACAGAAGCTTTCTTT CASSEMGTEAFF
TRBJ1-2 - TRBV5-1 TRBD1 TGCGCCAGCAGCAATGGGACAGGGCCCTATGGCTACACCTTC CASSNGTGPYGYTF
TRBJ2-7 - TRBV19 TRBD1 TGTGCCAGTAGTAGTGACAGGGGGCGAGGGTCGGGACTCAATGAGCAGTACTTC CASSSDRGRGSGLNEQYF
TRBJ2-1 few TRBV14 - TGTGCCAGCAGCCAAGCTAGGGACTCCTACAATGAGCAGTTCTTC CASSQARDSYNEQFF
TRBJ1-6 - TRBV20-1 - TGCAGTGCTAGGGCCGGGACCGAAACCTCACCCCTCCACTTT CSARAGTETSPLHF
TRBJ2-7 few TRBV2 TRBD1 TGTGCCAGCAGTCCCGAGACAGGGCTAAGCTACGAGCAGTACTTC CASSPETGLSYEQYF
TRBJ2-5 - TRBV6-1 TRBD2 TGTGCCAGCAGTTTTGGGCGGGGGGAGCAAGAGACCCAGTACTTC CASSFGRGEQETQYF